These 23 T cell receptor beta chains came from one sample sequenced in a study of cytomegalovirus exposure and HLA in healthy donors. The PCR had 60 Vbeta and 13 Jbeta primers. Method: immunoSEQ multiplex PCR; TCRdb's copy keeps in-frame clones and lacks some. This sample has 150,000 to 200,000 clones, with around 79% found just once. Sequenced sample: PBMCs. All receptors come from a woman aged 45-65 years in good health and CMV-seronegative.

The chain carries TRBV19 and TRBJ1-5; TRBD1 matches 7 bases. This CDR3 is built from 15 residues. CDR1 is LNHDA and CDR2 is SQIVND in the germline V gene (reference sequence). Unmatched junction bases numbered 10, after V lost 4 bases and J lost 7 bases. In nucleotides, the CDR3 is TGTGCCAGTAGTACCCGACAGGGATGGCACCAGCCCCAGCATTTT. Its protein is CASSTRQGWHQPQHF.

This clone came up once. The V gene is TRBV28, the J gene TRBJ1-2, with 9 bases matching TRBD1. Per the germline V gene, CDR1 is MDHEN and CDR2 is SYDVKM. The junction had 11 bases not matched to a gene; V was cut back by 5 bases and J by 4 bases. This CDR3 is built from 16 residues. DNA of the CDR3: TGTGCCAGCAGTCCTACCAGAGGGACAGGGACCTATGGCTACACCTTC. This gives the protein CASSPTRGTGTYGYTF.

This clone was seen only a few times. The CDR3: CASSTPRLGEQYF. In nucleotides, the CDR3 is TGTGCCAGTAGTACCCCACGACTAGGAGAGCAGTACTTC. The rearrangement uses TRBV19 and TRBJ2-7; TRBD2 might be the D (6 bases). The CDR3 spans 13 residues. Germline CDR1 is LNHDA and CDR2 is SQIVND (reference sequence). V was clipped by 4 bases and J by 7 bases, with 14 bases between them.

Remarks on this clone: The DNA is left out, because the CDR3 cannot be placed on it with certainty; the CDR3 is given as TCRdb lists it. The chain links TRBV4-2 to TRBJ2-2; TRBD2 was called by the table and not checked on the DNA. CDR1 is LGHNA, CDR2 YNFKEQ, per germline. The CDR3 is 18 amino acids in total, end residues counted. The CDR3 loop reads CASSQDLGPGPTRGSCFF.

J is TRBJ1-1 and V is TRBV10-3; 7 bases are shared with TRBD1. In germline, CDR1 is ENHRY, CDR2 SYGVKD. The CDR3 has 15 amino acids. V lost 4 bases, J lost 0 bases, and 5 bases stayed unmatched. The CDR3 nucleotides are TGTGCCATCAGTGGCAGGGACAGAATGAACACTGAAGCTTTCTTT. This translates into CAISGRDRMNTEAFF.

This chain uses TRBV4-3 with TRBJ1-2, with a possible D match to TRBD1 (5 bases). Trimming took 3 bases from V and 3 from J, leaving 14 bases between them. The CDR3 totals 15 residues. Germline CDR1 is LGHNA and CDR2 is YSLEER. The CDR3 protein is CASSHMGGFDYGYTF. Written as DNA, the CDR3 is TGCGCCAGCAGCCATATGGGGGGGTTCGACTATGGCTACACCTTC.

V and J are TRBV6-5 and TRBJ1-2; D unresolved. From germline, CDR1 is MNHEY and CDR2 SVGAGI. V shed 0 bases and J shed 8 bases, with 7 bases lying between them. CDR3 length: 12 amino acids. CDR3 sequence: CASSYSPPGYTF. DNA for the CDR3: TGTGCCAGCAGTTACTCTCCCCCGGGCTACACCTTC.

This sequence joins TRBV7-8 and TRBJ2-7; maybe TRBD1 (5 bases). Deletions cut 5 bases from V and 3 bases from J, with 17 bases between. Looked up from germline, CDR1 is SGHVS and CDR2 is FQNEAQ. CDR3 length: 15 amino acids. In nucleotides, the CDR3 is TGTGCCAGCAGCACCTCGGCAGGGAACTACTACGAGCAGTACTTC. This translates into CASSTSAGNYYEQYF.

The chain combines TRBV19 with TRBJ1-2; D gene unclear. The CDR3 totals 14 residues. V was trimmed by 3 bases and J by 4 bases, leaving 12 bases between them. Germline-derived CDR1 and CDR2 are LNHDA and SQIVND (reference sequence). The CDR3 region has the DNA TGTGCCAGTAGTATCGGTTTCAGCGCCTATGGCTACACCTTC. It is translated as CASSIGFSAYGYTF.

The chain combines TRBV5-1 with TRBJ2-7, with TRBD2 as a possible D gene (6 bases). Per the germline V gene, CDR1 is SGHRS and CDR2 is YFSETQ. With 2 bases removed from V and 7 bases from J, the gap between germline ends came to 16 bases. CDR3 size: 14 residues. CDR3 sequence (DNA): TGCGCCAGCAGCTTAGGTCGCAGGGCGGGAGAGCAGTACTTC. Residues: CASSLGRRAGEQYF.

The rearrangement joins TRBV6-1 to TRBJ1-4; 8 nucleotides agree with TRBD1. Germline V gene data show CDR1 as MNHNS and CDR2 as SASEGT. With V trimmed by 5 bases and J by 6 bases, 11 bases remained unmatched. This CDR3 spans 16 amino acids. CDR3 region: CASSKDYRGAYEKLFF. In nucleotides, the CDR3 is TGTGCCAGCAGTAAAGACTACAGGGGGGCTTATGAAAAACTGTTTTTT.

This rearrangement joins TRBV7-2 to TRBJ1-1; a possible D gene is TRBD1 (5 bases). This CDR3 has 14 residues. Germline CDR1 reads SGHTA; CDR2 reads FQGNSA. Trimming removed 6 bases from V and 3 bases from J, with 14 bases in between. CDR3 amino acids: CASSLQVSDTEAFF. CDR3 DNA: TGTGCCAGCAGTCTACAGGTCTCGGACACTGAAGCTTTCTTT. Together with reference TRBV7-2 and TRBJ1-1, the CDR3 gives the full variable domain: GAGVSQSPSNKVTEKGKDVELRCDPISGHTALYWYRQSLGQGLEFLIYFQGNSAPDKSGLPSDRFSAERTGGSVSTLTIQRTQQEDSAVYLCASSLQVSDTEAFFGQGTRLTVV.

This chain joins TRBV28 and TRBJ2-1; 12 nucleotides line up with TRBD2. The CDR3 runs 16 residues. The J segment lost 9 bases and the V segment lost 3 bases, leaving 9 bases of the junction unmatched. CDR1 and CDR2 from the germline V gene are MDHEN and SYDVKM. CDR3 DNA sequence: TGTGCCAGCAGTTTGGGCGGGACTAGCGGGCAATCTGAGCAGTTCTTC. Protein: CASSLGGTSGQSEQFF. The variable domain in full, completed from reference TRBV28 and TRBJ2-1, reads DVKVTQSSRYLVKRTGEKVFLECVQDMDHENMFWYRQDPGLGLRLIYFSYDVKMKEKGDIPEGYSVSREKKERFSLILESASTNQTSMYLCASSLGGTSGQSEQFFGPGTRLTVL.

The chain has TRBV6-1 and TRBJ1-5; D gene ambiguous. CDR1 is MNHNS, CDR2 SASEGT, per germline. This CDR3 spans 13 amino acids. The V end lost 7 bases, the J end lost 1 base, and 8 bases lay between the germline ends. CDR3 in DNA: TGTGCCAGCAATCAATTGAGCAATCAGCCCCAGCATTTT. Translating gives CASNQLSNQPQHF.

The V and J genes are TRBV28 and TRBJ2-3; TRBD2 might be the D (7 bases). The CDR3 extends over 16 amino acids. The V and J ends lost 5 bases and 0 bases respectively, with 15 bases between them. Germline-derived CDR1 and CDR2 are MDHEN and SYDVKM. CDR3 bases: TGTGCCAGCAGTCTTCAAGCGGGACAAAGCACAGATACGCAGTATTTT. This sequence encodes CASSLQAGQSTDTQYF.

The chain is built from TRBV11-1 and TRBJ2-1; 7 positions match TRBD2. This CDR3 is 14 amino acids long. Germline V gene data show CDR1 as SGHAT and CDR2 as FQDESV (reference sequence). The J segment lost 9 bases and the V segment lost 7 bases, leaving 12 bases of the junction unmatched. CDR3 bases: TGTGCCAGCACCCCGAGGGCTAGCGGCTCTGAGCAGTTCTTC. It encodes CASTPRASGSEQFF.

The chain couples TRBV27 to TRBJ1-1; tentatively, D is TRBD1 (5 bases). Trimming took off 5 bases at V and 7 bases at J, with 17 bases between the two ends. This CDR3 has 14 residues. Germline assignment: CDR1 MNHEY and CDR2 SMNVEV (reference sequence). This chain's CDR3 is CASSPLWQGGEAFF. The CDR3 DNA reads TGTGCCAGCAGTCCATTATGGCAGGGAGGTGAAGCTTTCTTT.

This chain uses TRBV28 with TRBJ1-4; TRBD1 might be the D (5 bases). V lost 3 bases and J 6 bases, leaving 14 bases between the germline ends. Germline V gives CDR1 MDHEN, CDR2 SYDVKM. The CDR3 is made up of 15 amino acids. CDR3 amino acids: CASSLGGDRYEKLFF. The CDR3 bases are TGTGCCAGCAGTTTGGGGGGGGACCGATATGAAAAACTGTTTTTT.

The genes are TRBV7-3 and TRBJ2-3, with TRBD1 matching 8 bases. The CDR3 is 12 residues long. Germline CDR1 SGHTA, CDR2 FQGTGA. With V trimmed by 6 bases and J by 7 bases, 3 bases remained unmatched. The CDR3 DNA reads TGTGCCAGCAGTCCAGGGGGCAATACGCAGTATTTT. It encodes CASSPGGNTQYF.

The CDR3, as DNA: TGTGCCAGCAGCGTTTCAGGGGGCCAGACCACCGGGGAGCTGTTTTTT. Amino acids: CASSVSGGQTTGELFF. The gene calls are TRBV9 and TRBJ2-2; 8 positions match TRBD1. The CDR3 totals 16 residues. Germline CDR1 is SGDLS and CDR2 is YYNGEE. Losses at the gene ends were 2 bases for V and 4 bases for J; bases not matched to a gene: 7.

This chain joins TRBV30 and TRBJ1-1; 7 bases are a match to TRBD1. The CDR3 covers 17 residues. CDR1 is GTSNPN, CDR2 SVGIG, per germline (reference sequence). Unmatched junction bases numbered 12, after V lost 1 base and J lost 1 base. CDR3 in DNA: TGTGCCTGGAGTGCCAATTTCTACCGGGACAGGAACACTGAAGCTTTCTTT. Translated: CAWSANFYRDRNTEAFF.

CDR3 loop: CSVGGGSSYEQYF. DNA of the CDR3: TGCAGCGTAGGGGGGGGAAGCTCCTACGAGCAGTACTTC. V gene TRBV29-1 combines with J gene TRBJ2-7, with D perhaps matching TRBD2 (7 bases). The CDR3 loop spans 13 amino acids. CDR1 is SQVTM and CDR2 is ANQGSEA in the germline V gene. The V and J ends lost 6 bases and 0 bases respectively, with 12 bases between them.

The J gene is TRBJ1-5, the V gene TRBV29-1, with D hard to call. Germline V lookup: CDR1 SQVTM, CDR2 ANQGSEA. V was cut by 5 bases and J by 1 base, with 18 bases left in between. CDR3 length equals 16 residues. CDR3 residues: CSVTTGMSGSNQPQHF. CDR3 sequence (DNA): TGCAGCGTTACTACCGGCATGTCCGGGAGCAATCAGCCCCAGCATTTT.